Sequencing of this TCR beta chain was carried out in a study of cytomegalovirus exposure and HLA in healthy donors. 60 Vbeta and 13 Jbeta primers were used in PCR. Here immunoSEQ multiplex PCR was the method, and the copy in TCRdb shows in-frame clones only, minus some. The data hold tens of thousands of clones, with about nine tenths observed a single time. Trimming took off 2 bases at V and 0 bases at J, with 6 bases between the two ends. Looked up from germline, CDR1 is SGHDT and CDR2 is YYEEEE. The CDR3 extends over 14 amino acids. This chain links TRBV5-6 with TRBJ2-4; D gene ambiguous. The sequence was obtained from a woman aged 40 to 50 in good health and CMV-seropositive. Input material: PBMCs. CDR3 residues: CASSFPGAKNIQYF. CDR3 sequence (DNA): TGTGCCAGCAGCTTCCCAGGAGCCAAAAACATTCAGTACTTC.